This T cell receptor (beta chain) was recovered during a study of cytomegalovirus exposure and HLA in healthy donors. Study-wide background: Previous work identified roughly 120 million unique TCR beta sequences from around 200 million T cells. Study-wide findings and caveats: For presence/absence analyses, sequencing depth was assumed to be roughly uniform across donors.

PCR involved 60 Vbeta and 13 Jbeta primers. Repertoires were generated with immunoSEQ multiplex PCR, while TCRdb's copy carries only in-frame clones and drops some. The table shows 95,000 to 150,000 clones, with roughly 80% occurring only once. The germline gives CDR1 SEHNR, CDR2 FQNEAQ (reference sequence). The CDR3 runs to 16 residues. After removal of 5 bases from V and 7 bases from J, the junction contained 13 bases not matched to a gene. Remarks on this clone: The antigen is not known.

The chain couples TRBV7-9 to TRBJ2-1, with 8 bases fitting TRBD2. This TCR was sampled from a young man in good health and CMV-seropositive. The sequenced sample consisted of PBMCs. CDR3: CASSPEAGEERNEQFF. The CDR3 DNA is TGTGCCAGCAGCCCGGAAGCGGGAGAGGAGAGGAATGAGCAGTTCTTC.